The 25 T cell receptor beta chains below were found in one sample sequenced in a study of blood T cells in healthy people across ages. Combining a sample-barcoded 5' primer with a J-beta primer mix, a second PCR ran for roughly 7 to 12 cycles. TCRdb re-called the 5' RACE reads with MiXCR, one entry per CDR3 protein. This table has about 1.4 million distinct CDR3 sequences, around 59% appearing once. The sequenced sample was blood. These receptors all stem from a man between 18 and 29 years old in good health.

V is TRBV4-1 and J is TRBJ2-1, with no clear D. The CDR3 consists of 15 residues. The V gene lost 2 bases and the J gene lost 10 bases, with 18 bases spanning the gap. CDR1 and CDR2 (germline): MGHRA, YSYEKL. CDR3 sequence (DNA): TGCGCCAGCAGCCAACCTTCCTCCCCACCCGGAGAGCAGTTCTTC. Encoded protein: CASSQPSSPPGEQFF.

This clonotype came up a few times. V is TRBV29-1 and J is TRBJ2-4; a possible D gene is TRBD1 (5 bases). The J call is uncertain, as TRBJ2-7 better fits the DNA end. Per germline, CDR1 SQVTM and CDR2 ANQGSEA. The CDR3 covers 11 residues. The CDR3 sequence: CSGSQGHEQYF. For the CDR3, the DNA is TGCAGCGGCTCCCAGGGCCACGAGCAGTACTTC.

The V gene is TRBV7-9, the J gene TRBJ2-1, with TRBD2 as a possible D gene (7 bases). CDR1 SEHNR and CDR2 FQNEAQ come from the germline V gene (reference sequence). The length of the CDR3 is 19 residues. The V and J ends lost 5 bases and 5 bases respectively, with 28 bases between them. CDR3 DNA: TGTGCCAGCAGCCCAGGCATGGGTAGCGGGCAAGGGGGGAACAATGAGCAGTTCTTC. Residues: CASSPGMGSGQGGNNEQFF.

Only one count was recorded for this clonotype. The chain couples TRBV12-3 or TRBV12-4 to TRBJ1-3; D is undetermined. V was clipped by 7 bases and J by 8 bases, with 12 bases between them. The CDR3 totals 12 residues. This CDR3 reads CASKALPDTIYF. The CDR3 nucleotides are TGTGCCAGCAAGGCGCTTCCGGACACCATATATTTT.

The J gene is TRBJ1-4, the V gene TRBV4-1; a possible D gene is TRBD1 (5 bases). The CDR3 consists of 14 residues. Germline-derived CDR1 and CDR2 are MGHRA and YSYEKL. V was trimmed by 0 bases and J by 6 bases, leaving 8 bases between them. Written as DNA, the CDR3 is TGCGCCAGCAGCCAAGAGGGGGGGGATGAAAAACTGTTTTTT. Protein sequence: CASSQEGGDEKLFF.

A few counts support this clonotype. CDR3 loop: CASSLRGGRSYEQYF. Here the CDR3 DNA reads TGTGCCAGCAGTTTAAGGGGTGGACGATCCTACGAGCAGTACTTC. This rearrangement joins TRBV27 to TRBJ2-7, with a tentative D call TRBD1 (5 bases). The CDR3 is 15 amino acids. Trimming removed 2 bases at V and 1 base at J, with 12 bases between. Germline assignment: CDR1 MNHEY and CDR2 SMNVEV (reference sequence).

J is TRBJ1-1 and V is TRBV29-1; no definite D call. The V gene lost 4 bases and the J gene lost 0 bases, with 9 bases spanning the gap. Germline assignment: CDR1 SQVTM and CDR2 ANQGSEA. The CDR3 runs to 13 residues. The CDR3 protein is CSVVRMVNTEAFF. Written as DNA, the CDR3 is TGCAGCGTTGTTCGCATGGTGAACACTGAAGCTTTCTTT.

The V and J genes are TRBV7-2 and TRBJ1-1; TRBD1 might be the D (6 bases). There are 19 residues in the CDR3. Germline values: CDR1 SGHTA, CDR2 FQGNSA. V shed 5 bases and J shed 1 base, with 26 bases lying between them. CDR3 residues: CASSHYLAVPGAKNTEAFF. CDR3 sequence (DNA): TGTGCCAGCAGCCATTACTTAGCGGTTCCAGGGGCAAAGAACACTGAAGCTTTCTTT. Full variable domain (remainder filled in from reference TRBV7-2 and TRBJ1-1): GAGVSQSPSNKVTEKGKDVELRCDPISGHTALYWYRQSLGQGLEFLIYFQGNSAPDKSGLPSDRFSAERTGGSVSTLTIQRTQQEDSAVYLCASSHYLAVPGAKNTEAFFGQGTRLTVV.

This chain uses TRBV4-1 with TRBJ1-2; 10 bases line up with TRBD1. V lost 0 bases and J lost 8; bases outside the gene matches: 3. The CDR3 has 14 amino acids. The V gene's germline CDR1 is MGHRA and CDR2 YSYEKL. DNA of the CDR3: TGCGCCAGCAGCCAAGATGGGACAGGGGAAGGCTACACCTTC. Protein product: CASSQDGTGEGYTF.

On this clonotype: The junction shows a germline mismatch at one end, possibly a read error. The CDR3 region is CASSLVSRGLRELAHSDEQYF. CDR3 DNA: TGTGCCAGCAGCTTAGTTAGCAGGGGGCTAAGGGAACTAGCGCACTCCGACGAGCAGTACTTC. The J gene is TRBJ2-7, the V gene TRBV11-2; tentatively, D is TRBD1 (8 bases). There are 21 residues in the CDR3. Per the germline V gene, CDR1 is SGHAT and CDR2 is FQNNGV.

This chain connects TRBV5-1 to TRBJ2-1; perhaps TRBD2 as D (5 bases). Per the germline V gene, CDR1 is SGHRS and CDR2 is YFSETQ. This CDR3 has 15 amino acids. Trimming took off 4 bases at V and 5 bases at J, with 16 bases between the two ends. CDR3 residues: CASSPGREGHNEQFF. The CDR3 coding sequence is TGCGCCAGCAGCCCAGGCCGCGAGGGCCACAATGAGCAGTTCTTC.

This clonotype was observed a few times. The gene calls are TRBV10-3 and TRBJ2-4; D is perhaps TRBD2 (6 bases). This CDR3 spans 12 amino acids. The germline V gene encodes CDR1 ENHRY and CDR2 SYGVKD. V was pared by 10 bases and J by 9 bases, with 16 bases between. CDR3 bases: TGTGCCACCGTCGACGCGGGGAGCATTCAGTACTTC. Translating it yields CATVDAGSIQYF.

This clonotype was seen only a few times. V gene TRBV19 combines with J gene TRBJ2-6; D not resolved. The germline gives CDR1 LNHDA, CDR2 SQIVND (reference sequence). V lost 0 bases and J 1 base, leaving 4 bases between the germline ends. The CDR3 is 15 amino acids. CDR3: CASSIEGSGANVLTF. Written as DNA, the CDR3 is TGTGCCAGTAGTATAGAAGGGTCTGGGGCCAACGTCCTGACTTTC.

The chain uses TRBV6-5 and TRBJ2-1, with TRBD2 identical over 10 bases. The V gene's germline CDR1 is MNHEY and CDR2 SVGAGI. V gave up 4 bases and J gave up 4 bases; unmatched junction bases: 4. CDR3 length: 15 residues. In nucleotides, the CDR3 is TGTGCCAGCAGTTTTTCTAGCGGGAGTTACAATGAGCAGTTCTTC. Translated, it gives CASSFSSGSYNEQFF.

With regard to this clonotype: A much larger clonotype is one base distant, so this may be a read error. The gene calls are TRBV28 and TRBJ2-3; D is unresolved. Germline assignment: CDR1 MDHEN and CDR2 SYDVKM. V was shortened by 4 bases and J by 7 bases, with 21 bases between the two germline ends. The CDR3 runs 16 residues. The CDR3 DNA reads TGTGCCAGCAGTTCACCGACCCAGCGCGGCTCGTATACGCAGTATTTT. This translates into CASSSPTQRGSYTQYF.

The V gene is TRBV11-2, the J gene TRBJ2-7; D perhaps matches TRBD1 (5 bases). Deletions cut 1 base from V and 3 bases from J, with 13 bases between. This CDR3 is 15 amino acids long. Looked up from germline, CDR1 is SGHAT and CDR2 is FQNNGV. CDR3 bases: TGTGCCAGCAGCTTAGGCAGGGCGATAGACTACGAGCAGTACTTC. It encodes CASSLGRAIDYEQYF.

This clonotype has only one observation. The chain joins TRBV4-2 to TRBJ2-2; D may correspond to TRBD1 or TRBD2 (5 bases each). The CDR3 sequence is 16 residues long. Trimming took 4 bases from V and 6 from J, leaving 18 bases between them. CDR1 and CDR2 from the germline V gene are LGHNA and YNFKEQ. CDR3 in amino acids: CASSPRVSRGSGELFF. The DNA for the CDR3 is TGTGCCAGCAGCCCCAGAGTATCGAGGGGCTCCGGGGAGCTGTTTTTT.

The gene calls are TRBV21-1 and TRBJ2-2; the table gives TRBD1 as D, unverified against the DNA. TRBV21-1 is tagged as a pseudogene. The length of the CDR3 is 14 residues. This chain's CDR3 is CASSEGQNTGELFF. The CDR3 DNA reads TGTGCCAGCAGCGAGGGACAAAACACCGGGGAGCTGTTTTTT.

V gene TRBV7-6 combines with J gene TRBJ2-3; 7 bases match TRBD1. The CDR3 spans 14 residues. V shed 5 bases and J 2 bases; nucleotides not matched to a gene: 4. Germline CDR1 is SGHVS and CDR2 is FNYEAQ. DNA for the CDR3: TGTGCCAGCAGCACGGGACAGCTCACAGATACGCAGTATTTT. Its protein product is CASSTGQLTDTQYF.

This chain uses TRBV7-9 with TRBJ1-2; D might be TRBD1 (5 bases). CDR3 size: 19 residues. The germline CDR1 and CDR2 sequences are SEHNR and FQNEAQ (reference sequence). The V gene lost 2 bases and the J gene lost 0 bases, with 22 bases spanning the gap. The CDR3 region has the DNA TGTGCCAGCAGCTTAAGAATGTTCGGCCAGGGACGAGCTAACTATGGCTACACCTTC. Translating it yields CASSLRMFGQGRANYGYTF.

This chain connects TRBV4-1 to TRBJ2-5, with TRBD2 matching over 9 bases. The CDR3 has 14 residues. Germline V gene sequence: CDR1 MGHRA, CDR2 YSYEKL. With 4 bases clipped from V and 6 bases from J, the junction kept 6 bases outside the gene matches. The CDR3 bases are TGCGCCAGCAGCCTCGGGACTAGCCGAAAGACCCAGTACTTC. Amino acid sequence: CASSLGTSRKTQYF.

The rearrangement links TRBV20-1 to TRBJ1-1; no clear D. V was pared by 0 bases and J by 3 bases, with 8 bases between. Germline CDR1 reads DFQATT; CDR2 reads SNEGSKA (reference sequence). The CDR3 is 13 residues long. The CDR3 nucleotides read TGCAGTGCTAGAGAGCGCCGGGACACTGAAGCTTTCTTT. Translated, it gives CSARERRDTEAFF.

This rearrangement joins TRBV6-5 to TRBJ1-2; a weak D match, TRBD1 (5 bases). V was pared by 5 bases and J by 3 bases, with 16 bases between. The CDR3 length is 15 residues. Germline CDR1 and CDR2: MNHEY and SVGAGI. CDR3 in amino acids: CASSRRGEVDYGYTF. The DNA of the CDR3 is TGTGCCAGCAGTCGGCGGGGGGAGGTGGACTATGGCTACACCTTC.

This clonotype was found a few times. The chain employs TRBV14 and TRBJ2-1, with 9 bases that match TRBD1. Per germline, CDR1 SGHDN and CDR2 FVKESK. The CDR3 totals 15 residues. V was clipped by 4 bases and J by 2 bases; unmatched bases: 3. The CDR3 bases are TGTGCCAGCAGCCCGGACAGGGGTCCCTACAATGAGCAGTTCTTC. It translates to CASSPDRGPYNEQFF.

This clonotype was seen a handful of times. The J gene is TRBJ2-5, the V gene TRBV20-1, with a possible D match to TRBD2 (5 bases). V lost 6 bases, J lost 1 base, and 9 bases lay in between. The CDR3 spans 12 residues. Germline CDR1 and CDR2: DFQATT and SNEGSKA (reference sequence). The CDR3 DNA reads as TGCAGTGCGGGAGATGTCCAAGAGACCCAGTACTTC. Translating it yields CSAGDVQETQYF.